Listed here are 27 T cell receptor beta chains from one sample, sequenced in a study of T cells in Graves' hyperthyroidism and ophthalmopathy. It was RNA transcripts that yielded the amplified TCR beta CDR3 regions. When the TCR CDR3 underwent first-round RT-PCR, the HTBI primer set was used. TCRdb analysed the multiplex PCR reads with MiXCR anew, one entry per CDR3 protein. The sample contains hundreds of thousands of distinct CDR3 sequences, 14% of which appear only once. Sequencing used blood. Receptor source: a woman aged 18-30 years with Graves' hyperthyroidism.

Only a few counts were recorded for this clonotype. Here the CDR3 omits its conserved ending phenylalanine or tryptophan, so a read error is the likely source. The rearrangement links TRBV24-1 to TRBJ2-5; D remains unclear. From germline, CDR1 is KGHDR and CDR2 SFDVKD. This CDR3 region has 13 residues. Trimming removed 2 bases at V and 5 bases at J, with 8 bases between. The CDR3 region is CATSDSRMETQYL. Written as DNA, the CDR3 is TGTGCCACCAGTGATTCTCGAATGGAGACCCAGTACCTC.

This clonotype was recorded many times. The chain joins TRBV11-3 to TRBJ2-3, with TRBD2 identical over 8 bases. Trimming at V came to 5 bases and at J to 4 bases, leaving 8 bases not matched to a gene. The germline V gene has CDR1 SGHNT and CDR2 YENEEA. The CDR3 consists of 15 residues. CDR3 amino acids: CASSPQREWADTQYF. In DNA, the CDR3 is TGTGCCAGCAGCCCCCAGCGGGAGTGGGCAGATACGCAGTATTTT.

This clonotype was detected only a few times. This sequence joins TRBV28 and TRBJ2-1, with 7 positions matching TRBD1. Looked up from germline, CDR1 is MDHEN and CDR2 is SYDVKM. J lost 3 bases, V lost 3 bases, and 8 bases had no gene match. The CDR3 is 16 residues long. The DNA for the CDR3 is TGTGCCAGCAGTTTCTACCCGGGACAGATCTACAATGAGCAGTTCTTC. Its translation is CASSFYPGQIYNEQFF.

This clonotype appeared many times. This chain links TRBV7-2 with TRBJ2-4, with D unresolved. Per germline, CDR1 SGHTA and CDR2 FQGNSA. The CDR3 loop spans 11 amino acids. Trimming took 3 bases from V and 8 from J, leaving 5 bases between them. The CDR3 is CASSFTDIQYF. The CDR3 nucleotides are TGTGCCAGCAGCTTCACGGACATTCAGTACTTC.

This clonotype came up a few times. A junction end diverges from the germline sequence, so it may reflect a read error. This chain connects TRBV24-1 to TRBJ2-1; TRBD1 matches 7 bases. The CDR3 contains 14 residues. Germline V lookup: CDR1 KGHDR, CDR2 SFDVKD. As DNA, the CDR3 is TGTGCCACCAGTGCCGGACAGGCTTACAGTGAGCAGTTCTTC. Amino acids: CATSAGQAYSEQFF.

Many counts were recorded for this clonotype. The chain carries TRBV5-5 and TRBJ2-1; TRBD2 matches at 7 bases. The CDR3 is 16 residues long. Germline CDR1 reads SGHKS; CDR2 reads YYEKEE (reference sequence). With 4 bases clipped from V and 1 base from J, the junction kept 8 bases outside the gene matches. This CDR3 reads CASSPRSGLSYNEQFF. In DNA, the CDR3 is TGTGCCAGCAGCCCACGGTCGGGACTATCCTACAATGAGCAGTTCTTC.

This clonotype was observed at least ten times. The chain combines TRBV30 with TRBJ1-2; D ambiguous. This CDR3 comprises 15 residues. V was trimmed by 3 bases and J by 4 bases, leaving 18 bases between them. Germline V gene sequence: CDR1 GTSNPN, CDR2 SVGIG (reference sequence). The CDR3 protein is CAWRRRWEPSYGYTF. CDR3 DNA: TGTGCCTGGAGGAGGAGGTGGGAACCGAGCTATGGCTACACCTTC.

V is TRBV6-2 or TRBV6-3 and J is TRBJ2-7; D is uncertain. The length of the CDR3 is 13 residues. Trimming cost V 2 bases and J 4 bases, with 9 bases left between them. The V gene's germline CDR1 is MNHEY and CDR2 SVGEGT. In DNA, the CDR3 is TGTGCCAGCAGTTACGAGCCGCGATACGAGCAGTACTTC. This translates into CASSYEPRYEQYF.

This chain links TRBV12-3 or TRBV12-4 with TRBJ2-1; TRBD2 matches at 7 bases. This CDR3 has 13 amino acids. Trimming cost V 8 bases and J 4 bases; bases outside gene matches: 5. The CDR3 here is CASYGGGYNEQFF. As DNA, the CDR3 is TGTGCCAGCTATGGGGGGGGGTACAATGAGCAGTTCTTC.

This clonotype was seen a handful of times. The V call is TRBV7-8, the J call TRBJ2-5; TRBD2 matches at 7 bases. Germline CDR1 is SGHVS and CDR2 is FQNEAQ. The length of the CDR3 is 14 residues. V was clipped by 5 bases and J by 4 bases; unmatched bases: 7. The CDR3 DNA reads TGTGCCAGCAGCCCAGGGTCTAGCGGAGAGACCCAGTACTTC. The encoded protein is CASSPGSSGETQYF. The full variable domain, rest sourced from reference TRBV7-8 and TRBJ2-5, is GAGVSQSPRYKVAKRGQDVALRCDPISGHVSLFWYQQALGQGPEFLTYFQNEAQLDKSGLPSDRFFAERPEGSVSTLKIQRTQQEDSAVYLCASSPGSSGETQYFGPGTRLLVL.

This clonotype appeared many times. The V call is TRBV28, the J call TRBJ2-7; D might be TRBD2 (6 bases). This CDR3 contains 19 residues. Trimming left V 2 bases short and J 5 bases short, with 28 bases between. CDR1 MDHEN and CDR2 SYDVKM come from the germline V gene. CDR3 sequence reads: CASSLNVDHWWGDRNEQYF. In DNA, the CDR3 is TGTGCCAGCAGTTTAAATGTGGACCACTGGTGGGGGGATCGCAACGAGCAGTACTTC.

V usage is TRBV20-1 and J usage is TRBJ1-2, with D possibly being TRBD1 (5 bases). The ends were cut back, 1 base at V and 8 bases at J, with 8 bases in the middle. Germline V gene lookup returns CDR1 DFQATT and CDR2 SNEGSKA (reference sequence). The CDR3 spans 11 residues. The CDR3 region is CSARVGAGYTF. The CDR3, as DNA: TGCAGTGCTAGAGTCGGGGCAGGCTACACCTTC.

The rearrangement joins TRBV28 to TRBJ1-5; 7 nucleotides match TRBD1. Germline lookup yields CDR1 MDHEN and CDR2 SYDVKM. After removal of 10 bases from V and 5 bases from J, the junction contained 8 bases not matched to a gene. This CDR3 comprises 13 residues. This CDR3 reads CATKRQGHQPQHF. The CDR3 nucleotides are TGTGCCACCAAGAGACAGGGCCATCAGCCCCAGCATTTT. The variable domain in full, completed from reference TRBV28 and TRBJ1-5, reads DVKVTQSSRYLVKRTGEKVFLECVQDMDHENMFWYRQDPGLGLRLIYFSYDVKMKEKGDIPEGYSVSREKKERFSLILESASTNQTSMYLCATKRQGHQPQHFGDGTRLSIL.

This clonotype was seen at least ten times. The rearrangement uses TRBV24-1 and TRBJ1-5, with 10 positions matching TRBD1. The CDR3 length is 19 residues. The germline CDR1 and CDR2 sequences are KGHDR and SFDVKD. The V gene end was trimmed by 4 bases and the J gene end by 2 bases; junction bases not matched to a gene: 13. CDR3 protein: CATSDGRDRGMLGNQPQHF. The CDR3 coding sequence is TGTGCCACCAGTGACGGCCGGGACAGGGGAATGTTGGGCAATCAGCCCCAGCATTTT.

The chain recombines TRBV28 with TRBJ1-5; D ambiguous. CDR1 and CDR2 from the germline V gene are MDHEN and SYDVKM. This CDR3 has 14 amino acids. The V gene lost 3 bases and the J gene lost 0 bases, with 6 bases spanning the gap. The CDR3 loop reads CASSFEYSNQPQHF. CDR3 in DNA: TGTGCCAGCAGTTTCGAGTATAGCAATCAGCCCCAGCATTTT.

This clonotype was seen more than once but under ten times. In DNA form, the CDR3 reads TGCGCCAGCAGCTTGGAGGGGTCCAATTATCAGCCCCAGCATTTT. It encodes CASSLEGSNYQPQHF. The genes are TRBV5-1 and TRBJ1-5, with a weak D call TRBD1 (5 bases). CDR1 is SGHRS, CDR2 YFSETQ, per germline. V lost 0 bases and J lost 5, with 12 bases in between. The CDR3 contains 15 residues. The variable domain in full, with the rest retrieved from reference TRBV5-1 and TRBJ1-5, is KAGVTQTPRYLIKTRGQQVTLSCSPISGHRSVSWYQQTPGQGLQFLFEYFSETQRNKGNFPGRFSGRQFSNSRSEMNVSTLELGDSALYLCASSLEGSNYQPQHFGDGTRLSIL.

This clonotype has ten or more counts. V and J are TRBV12-3 or TRBV12-4 and TRBJ2-1; no clear D gene. Deletions cut 1 base from V and 9 bases from J, with 7 bases between. The CDR3 spans 12 residues. This chain's CDR3 is CASSLGVSEQFF. CDR3 sequence (DNA): TGTGCCAGCAGTTTAGGGGTGAGTGAGCAGTTCTTC.

This clonotype was recorded at least ten times. The junction and the germline gene differ at one end; a read error may be behind it. The rearrangement joins TRBV13 to TRBJ2-1; tentative D call: TRBD2 (6 bases). Germline CDR1 and CDR2: PRHDT and FYEKMQ (reference sequence). This CDR3 has 14 amino acids. This chain's CDR3 is CASSLGLSYNEQFF. The CDR3 DNA sequence: TGTGCCAGCAGCCTAGGACTATCCTACAATGAGCAGTTCTTC.

V usage is TRBV20-1 and J usage is TRBJ1-1, with D maybe TRBD1 (5 bases). The CDR3 runs 13 residues. In germline, CDR1 is DFQATT, CDR2 SNEGSKA (reference sequence). Trimming shortened V by 3 bases and J by 7 bases, and 15 bases separated the two germline ends. The CDR3 DNA sequence: TGCAGTGCTAGTTACGGGCCCCAGGGTGAAGCTTTCTTT. It yields the protein CSASYGPQGEAFF.

In nucleotides, the CDR3 is TGTGCCAGCAGCTTGGAGGCCGTAAACATTCAGTACTTC. Translated: CASSLEAVNIQYF. The V call is TRBV5-6, the J call TRBJ2-4; D is unclear. Deletions cut 0 bases from V and 6 bases from J, with 7 bases between. CDR1 is SGHDT, CDR2 YYEEEE, per germline. This CDR3 is built from 13 residues.

This chain uses TRBV7-9 with TRBJ2-7, with D possibly being TRBD1 or TRBD2 (5 bases each). CDR3 length equals 16 residues. V was pared by 2 bases and J by 0 bases, with 14 bases between. CDR1 is SEHNR, CDR2 FQNEAQ, per germline (reference sequence). CDR3 coding DNA: TGTGCCAGCAGCTTACCGGGACGGTTGGTCTCCTACGAGCAGTACTTC. Residues: CASSLPGRLVSYEQYF.

In its sample, this clonotype was seen once. The chain is built from TRBV29-1 and TRBJ1-2; TRBD1 aligns across 8 bases. With V trimmed by 5 bases and J by 5 bases, 7 bases remained unmatched. The CDR3 consists of 13 residues. Per germline, CDR1 SQVTM and CDR2 ANQGSEA. CDR3 DNA sequence: TGCAGCGTTCTACAACAGGGGGGGTATGGCTACACCTTC. It is translated as CSVLQQGGYGYTF.

This clonotype was seen repeatedly, ten times or more. The chain joins TRBV3-1 to TRBJ2-5; possibly TRBD1 or TRBD2 for D (5 bases each). Trimming shortened V by 2 bases and J by 6 bases, and 13 bases separated the two germline ends. Germline assignment: CDR1 LGHDT and CDR2 YNNKEL (reference sequence). The CDR3 has 14 residues. The CDR3 DNA is TGTGCCAGCAGCCAATTGAGGGGCAGGAAGACCCAGTACTTC. Translating it yields CASSQLRGRKTQYF.

This clonotype has at least ten counts. The chain joins TRBV15 to TRBJ2-1, with TRBD1 matching 9 bases. CDR3 length: 17 residues. Germline V CDR1 and CDR2: LNHNV, YYDKDF (reference sequence). After removal of 2 bases from V and 5 bases from J, the junction contained 10 bases not matched to a gene. As DNA, the CDR3 is TGTGCCACCAGCAGATTCCGGGGGACAGGGTCCCACAATGAGCAGTTCTTC. Translating it yields CATSRFRGTGSHNEQFF.

This clonotype was seen more than once but under ten times. The rearrangement joins TRBV7-9 to TRBJ2-7, with a weak D call TRBD2 (6 bases). This CDR3 is 15 amino acids long. The V end was cut by 5 bases, the J end by 2 bases, with 16 bases between. The germline gives CDR1 SEHNR, CDR2 FQNEAQ (reference sequence). CDR3 nucleotide sequence: TGTGCCAGCAGCCCAAGACTAGATCGTACCTACGAGCAGTACTTC. Translated, it gives CASSPRLDRTYEQYF.

To note about this clonotype: It may be a read error: a sequence one base away is much more abundant. J is TRBJ1-4 and V is TRBV4-2, with D uncertain. Trimming removed 0 bases at V and 0 bases at J, with 5 bases between. This CDR3 is 15 amino acids long. Germline CDR1 and CDR2: LGHNA and YNFKEQ. The CDR3 here is CASSQDSATNEKLFF. In nucleotides, the CDR3 is TGTGCCAGCAGCCAAGACAGCGCAACTAATGAAAAACTGTTTTTT.

The chain couples TRBV20-1 to TRBJ2-1; the match to TRBD1 covers 8 bases. The CDR3 is made up of 15 amino acids. V lost 6 bases to trimming and J lost 2 bases; unmatched junction nucleotides: 9. Germline values: CDR1 DFQATT, CDR2 SNEGSKA (reference sequence). In DNA, the CDR3 is TGCAGTGCGACAGGGGCCTCCGGCGCCTACAATGAGCAGTTCTTC. This sequence encodes CSATGASGAYNEQFF.